This record concerns one T cell receptor (beta chain) sequence. Its antigen is still unknown. The identical CDR3 is also encoded by other nucleotide sequences in the sample. Germline V CDR1 and CDR2: MNHEY, SVGAGI. V was cut by 2 bases and J by 1 base, with 8 bases left in between. This CDR3 spans 14 amino acids. The data stem from a study of OX40 agonist ivuxolimab in advanced cancers. Repertoires were generated with immunoSEQ multiplex PCR, while TCRdb's copy carries only in-frame clones and drops some. The table includes 59,000 or so clones, roughly 80% detected once. Excluded were patients having autoimmune disease history or systemic immunosuppression. General study findings and limits: Expanded peripheral T-cell antigen specificity went undetermined.

This TCR came from an adult with an advanced solid tumor such as melanoma, head and neck, liver or kidney cancer. The chain combines TRBV6-5 with TRBJ1-1, with a weak D call TRBD1 (5 bases). Sequenced material: CD4+ or CD8+ T cells sorted from blood, taken in a trial of the OX40 agonist ivuxolimab. The CDR3 region has the DNA TGTGCCAGCAGTTACAAGGGGACGAACACTGAAGCTTTCTTT. Residues: CASSYKGTNTEAFF.